Below, one T cell receptor (beta chain) is given with its context. This sample is drawn from a study of T cells in tuberculosis. Study-wide context: T cells were selected with CD1B tetramers loaded with glucose monomycolate. The study, taken as a whole, reports: Low-affinity CD1B-GMM tetramer-binding T cells may have been missed.

Sequencing of TCR-alpha and TCR-beta chains was unpaired. TCRdb's copy holds only in-frame clones and misses some; the assay was immunoSEQ multiplex PCR. The sample consists of about 58,000 clones, around 90% of them appearing once. From germline, CDR1 is SQVTM and CDR2 ANQGSEA. V was shortened by 7 bases and J by 1 base, with 10 bases between the two germline ends. The CDR3 is made up of 13 amino acids. Cells were sorted from thawed PBMC rested overnight and stained with GMM-loaded CD1B tetramer, viability dye and anti-CD3. C32 glucose monomycolate from Rhodococcus equi was loaded onto the CD1B tetramers. Before cryopreservation, the sorted PBMC lost their CD14-expressing monocytes.

Sequencing was performed on CD1b-GMM tetramer-negative cells sorted from PBMCs. The source of this sequence is an adult woman with latent tuberculosis. The chain uses TRBV29-1 and TRBJ2-2; a possible D gene is TRBD1 (6 bases). CDR3 bases: TGCAGCGGGAGGACAGTGAACACCGGGGAGCTGTTTTTT. Residues: CSGRTVNTGELFF.